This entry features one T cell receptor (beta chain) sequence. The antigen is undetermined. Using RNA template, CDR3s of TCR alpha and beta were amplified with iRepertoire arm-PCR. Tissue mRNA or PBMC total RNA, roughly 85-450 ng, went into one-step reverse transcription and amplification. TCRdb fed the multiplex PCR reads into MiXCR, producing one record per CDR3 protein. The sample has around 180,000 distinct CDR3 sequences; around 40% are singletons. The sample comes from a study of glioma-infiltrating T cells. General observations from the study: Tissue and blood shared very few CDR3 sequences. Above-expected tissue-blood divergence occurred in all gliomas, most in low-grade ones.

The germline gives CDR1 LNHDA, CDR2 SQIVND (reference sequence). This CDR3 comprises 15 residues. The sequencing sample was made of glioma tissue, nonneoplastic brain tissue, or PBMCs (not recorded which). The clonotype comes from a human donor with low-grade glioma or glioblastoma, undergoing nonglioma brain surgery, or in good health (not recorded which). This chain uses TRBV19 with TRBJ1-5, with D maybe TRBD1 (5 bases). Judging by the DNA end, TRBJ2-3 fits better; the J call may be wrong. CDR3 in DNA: TGTGCCAGTAGTTGGGCACCGACGGACAATCAGCCCCAGTATTTT. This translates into CASSWAPTDNQPQYF.